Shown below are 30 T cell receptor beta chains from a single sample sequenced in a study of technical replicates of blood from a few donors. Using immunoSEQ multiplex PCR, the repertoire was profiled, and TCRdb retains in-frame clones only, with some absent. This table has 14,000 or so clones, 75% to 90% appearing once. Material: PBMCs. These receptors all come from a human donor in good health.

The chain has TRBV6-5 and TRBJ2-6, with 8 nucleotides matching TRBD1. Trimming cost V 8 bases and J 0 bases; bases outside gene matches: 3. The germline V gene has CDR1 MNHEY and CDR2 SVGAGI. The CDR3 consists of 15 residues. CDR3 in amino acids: CASGTGFSGANVLTF. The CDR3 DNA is TGTGCCAGCGGGACAGGATTCTCTGGGGCCAACGTCCTGACTTTC.

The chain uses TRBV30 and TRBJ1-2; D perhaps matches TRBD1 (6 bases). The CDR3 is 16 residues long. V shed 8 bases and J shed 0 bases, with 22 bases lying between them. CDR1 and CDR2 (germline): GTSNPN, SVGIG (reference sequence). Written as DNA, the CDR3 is TGTGCCCTCTACACCCGGCAGGGGCAAGCTAACTATGGCTACACCTTC. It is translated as CALYTRQGQANYGYTF.

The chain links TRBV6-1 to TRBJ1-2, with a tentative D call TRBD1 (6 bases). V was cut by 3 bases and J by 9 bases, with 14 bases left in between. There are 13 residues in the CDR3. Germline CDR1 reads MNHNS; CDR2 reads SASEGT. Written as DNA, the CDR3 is TGTGCCAGCAGTGAGGGGACACTGTATCGCTACACCTTC. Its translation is CASSEGTLYRYTF.

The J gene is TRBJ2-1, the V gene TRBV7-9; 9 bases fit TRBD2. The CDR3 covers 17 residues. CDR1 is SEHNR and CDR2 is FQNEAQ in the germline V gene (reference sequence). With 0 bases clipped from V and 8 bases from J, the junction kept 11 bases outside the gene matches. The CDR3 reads CASSLASGSGGYDEQFF. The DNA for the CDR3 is TGTGCCAGCAGCTTAGCTTCCGGAAGCGGGGGGTACGATGAGCAGTTCTTC.

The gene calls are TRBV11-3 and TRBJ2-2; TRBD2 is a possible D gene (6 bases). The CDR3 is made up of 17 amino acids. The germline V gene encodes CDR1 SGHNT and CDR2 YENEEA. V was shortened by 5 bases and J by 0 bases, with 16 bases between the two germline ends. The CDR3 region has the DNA TGTGCCAGCAGCCCTGGATGGGCGGGGACGAACACCGGGGAGCTGTTTTTT. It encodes CASSPGWAGTNTGELFF.

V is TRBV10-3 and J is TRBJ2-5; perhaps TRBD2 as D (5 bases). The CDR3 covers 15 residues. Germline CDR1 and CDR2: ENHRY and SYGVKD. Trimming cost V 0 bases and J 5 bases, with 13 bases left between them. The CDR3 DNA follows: TGTGCCATCAGTGAGTCCAGCGGCTTCTCGGAGACCCAGTACTTC. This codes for CAISESSGFSETQYF.

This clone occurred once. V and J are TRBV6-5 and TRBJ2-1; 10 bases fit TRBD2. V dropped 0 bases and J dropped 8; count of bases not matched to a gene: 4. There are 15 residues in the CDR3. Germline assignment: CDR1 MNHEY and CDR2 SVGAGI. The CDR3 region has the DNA TGTGCCAGCAGTTACTCAGCGGGAGGGCCGGATGAGCAGTTCTTC. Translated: CASSYSAGGPDEQFF.

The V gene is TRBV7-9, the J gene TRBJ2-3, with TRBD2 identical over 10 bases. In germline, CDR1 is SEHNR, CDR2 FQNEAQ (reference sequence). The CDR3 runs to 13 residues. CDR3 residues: CAASGSVSDTQYF. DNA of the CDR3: TGTGCTGCTAGCGGGAGTGTCTCAGATACGCAGTATTTT. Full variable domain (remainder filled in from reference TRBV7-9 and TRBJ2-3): DTGVSQNPRHKITKRGQNVTFRCDPISEHNRLYWYRQTLGQGPEFLTYFQNEAQLEKSRLLSDRFSAERPKGSFSTLEIQRTEQGDSAMYLCAASGSVSDTQYFGPGTRLTVL.

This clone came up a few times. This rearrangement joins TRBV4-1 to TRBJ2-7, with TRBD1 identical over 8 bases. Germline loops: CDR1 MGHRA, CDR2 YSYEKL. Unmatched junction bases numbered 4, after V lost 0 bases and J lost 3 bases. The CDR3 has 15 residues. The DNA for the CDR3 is TGCGCCAGCAGCCAAGAGCCAGGACAGGGCTACGAGCAGTACTTC. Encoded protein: CASSQEPGQGYEQYF.

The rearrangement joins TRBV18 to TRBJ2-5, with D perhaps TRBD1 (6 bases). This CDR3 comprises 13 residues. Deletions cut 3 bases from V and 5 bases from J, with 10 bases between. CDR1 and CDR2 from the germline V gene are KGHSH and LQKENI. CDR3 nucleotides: TGTGCCAGCTCACCGGGACAAAGGGAGACCCAGTACTTC. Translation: CASSPGQRETQYF.

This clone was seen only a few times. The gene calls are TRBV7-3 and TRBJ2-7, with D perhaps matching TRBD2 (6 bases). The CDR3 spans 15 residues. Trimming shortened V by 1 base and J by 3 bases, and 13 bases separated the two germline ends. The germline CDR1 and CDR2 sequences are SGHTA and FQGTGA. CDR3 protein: CASSLRGGIDYEQYF. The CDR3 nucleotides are TGTGCCAGCAGCTTAAGAGGAGGGATCGACTACGAGCAGTACTTC. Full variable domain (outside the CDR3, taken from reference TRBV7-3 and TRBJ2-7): GAGVSQTPSNKVTEKGKYVELRCDPISGHTALYWYRQSLGQGPEFLIYFQGTGAADDSGLPNDRFFAVRPEGSVSTLKIQRTERGDSAVYLCASSLRGGIDYEQYFGPGTRLTVT.

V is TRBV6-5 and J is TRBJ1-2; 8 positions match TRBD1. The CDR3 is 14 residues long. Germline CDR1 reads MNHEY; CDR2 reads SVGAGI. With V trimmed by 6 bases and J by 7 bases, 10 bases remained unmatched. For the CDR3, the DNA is TGTGCCAGCAGCTCTAGTACAGGGGGTAGTGGCTACACCTTC. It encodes CASSSSTGGSGYTF.

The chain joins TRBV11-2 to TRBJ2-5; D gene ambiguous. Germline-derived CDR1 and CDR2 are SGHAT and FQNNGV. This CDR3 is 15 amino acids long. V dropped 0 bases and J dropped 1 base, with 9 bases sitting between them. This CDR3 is CASSLEPRTQETQYF. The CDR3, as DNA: TGTGCCAGCAGCTTAGAGCCTAGAACCCAAGAGACCCAGTACTTC.

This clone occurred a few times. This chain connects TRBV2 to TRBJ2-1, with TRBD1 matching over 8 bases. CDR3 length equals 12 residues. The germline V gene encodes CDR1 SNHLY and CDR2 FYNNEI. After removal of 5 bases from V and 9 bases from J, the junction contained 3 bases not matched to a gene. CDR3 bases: TGTGCCAGCAGTCGAGACAGGGGTGAGCAGTTCTTC. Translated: CASSRDRGEQFF.

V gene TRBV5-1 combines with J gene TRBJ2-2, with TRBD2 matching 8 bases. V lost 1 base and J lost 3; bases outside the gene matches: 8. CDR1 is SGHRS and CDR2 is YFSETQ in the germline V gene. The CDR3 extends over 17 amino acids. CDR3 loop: CASSLFSRAGDTGELFF. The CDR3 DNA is TGCGCCAGCAGCTTGTTCTCACGAGCGGGAGACACCGGGGAGCTGTTTTTT.

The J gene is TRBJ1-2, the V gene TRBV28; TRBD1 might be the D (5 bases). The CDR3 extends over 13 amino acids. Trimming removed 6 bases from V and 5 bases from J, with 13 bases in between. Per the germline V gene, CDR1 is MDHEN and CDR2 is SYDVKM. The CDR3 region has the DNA TGTGCCAGCAGCGTCCCCAGGGTATATGGCTACACCTTC. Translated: CASSVPRVYGYTF.

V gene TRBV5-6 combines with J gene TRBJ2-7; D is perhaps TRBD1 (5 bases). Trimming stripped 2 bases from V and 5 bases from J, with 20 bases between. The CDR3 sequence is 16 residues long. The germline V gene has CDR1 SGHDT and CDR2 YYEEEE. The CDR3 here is CASSFSFVGRVDEQYF. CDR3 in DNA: TGTGCCAGCAGCTTTTCATTCGTCGGCAGGGTGGACGAGCAGTACTTC.

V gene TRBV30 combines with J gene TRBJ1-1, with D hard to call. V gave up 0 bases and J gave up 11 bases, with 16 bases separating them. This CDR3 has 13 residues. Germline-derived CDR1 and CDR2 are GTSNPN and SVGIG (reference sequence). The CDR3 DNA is TGTGCCTGGAGTGTTCCCATAGTTGGTCGGGCTTTCTTT. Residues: CAWSVPIVGRAFF. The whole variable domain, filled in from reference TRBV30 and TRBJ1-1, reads SQTIHQWPATLVQPVGSPLSLECTVEGTSNPNLYWYRQAAGRGLQLLFYSVGIGQISSEVPQNLSASRPQDRQFILSSKKLLLSDSGFYLCAWSVPIVGRAFFGQGTRLTVV.

CDR3 bases: TGTGCCAGCAGCCAAGTTTCCGGGACAAATGAGCAGTTCTTC. Encoded protein: CASSQVSGTNEQFF. V gene TRBV4-2 combines with J gene TRBJ2-1; weak D call: TRBD1 (6 bases). V lost 1 base to trimming and J lost 7 bases, with 11 bases between them. CDR3 length: 14 residues. CDR1 and CDR2 (germline): LGHNA, YNFKEQ.

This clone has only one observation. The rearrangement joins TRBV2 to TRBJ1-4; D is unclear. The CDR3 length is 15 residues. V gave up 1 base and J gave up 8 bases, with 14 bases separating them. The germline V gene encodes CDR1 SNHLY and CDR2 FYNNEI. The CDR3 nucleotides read TGTGCCAGCAGTGAAGAGGGAGGGTTCGGAGAAAAACTGTTTTTT. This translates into CASSEEGGFGEKLFF. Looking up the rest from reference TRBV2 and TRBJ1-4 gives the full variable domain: EPEVTQTPSHQVTQMGQEVILRCVPISNHLYFYWYRQILGQKVEFLVSFYNNEISEKSEIFDDQFSVERPDGSNFTLKIRSTKLEDSAMYFCASSEEGGFGEKLFFGSGTQLSVL.

The CDR3 is CASSKDGTMNTEAFF. CDR3 bases: TGTGCCAGTAGTAAGGACGGGACTATGAACACTGAAGCTTTCTTT. The chain links TRBV19 to TRBJ1-1, with D perhaps matching TRBD1 (5 bases). This CDR3 comprises 15 residues. V was cut by 4 bases and J by 0 bases, with 12 bases left in between. The germline V gene has CDR1 LNHDA and CDR2 SQIVND (reference sequence).

The CDR3 sequence: CASSLGQGELDEQYF. In nucleotides, the CDR3 is TGTGCCAGCAGTCTAGGACAGGGGGAGCTAGACGAGCAGTACTTC. This rearrangement joins TRBV27 to TRBJ2-7; 10 bases line up with TRBD1. The CDR3 is made up of 15 amino acids. The V segment lost 5 bases and the J segment 5 bases; nucleotides outside the gene matches: 9. Germline V CDR1 and CDR2: MNHEY, SMNVEV (reference sequence).

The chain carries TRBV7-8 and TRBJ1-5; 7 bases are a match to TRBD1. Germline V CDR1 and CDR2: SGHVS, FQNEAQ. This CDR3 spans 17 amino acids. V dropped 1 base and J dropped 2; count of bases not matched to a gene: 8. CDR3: CASSLVAGQARNQPQHF. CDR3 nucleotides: TGTGCCAGCAGCTTAGTTGCCGGACAGGCACGCAATCAGCCCCAGCATTTT.

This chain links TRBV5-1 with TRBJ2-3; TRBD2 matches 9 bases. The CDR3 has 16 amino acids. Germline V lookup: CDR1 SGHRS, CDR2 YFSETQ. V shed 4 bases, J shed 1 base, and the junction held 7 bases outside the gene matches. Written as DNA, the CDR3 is TGCGCCAGCAGCACCATAGCGGGAGAAGGCACAGATACGCAGTATTTT. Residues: CASSTIAGEGTDTQYF.

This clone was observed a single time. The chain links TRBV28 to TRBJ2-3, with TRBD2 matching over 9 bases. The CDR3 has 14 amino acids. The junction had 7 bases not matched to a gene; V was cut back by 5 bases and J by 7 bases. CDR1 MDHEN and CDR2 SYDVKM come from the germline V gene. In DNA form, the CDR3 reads TGTGCCAGCAGTCTTAGCGGGAGTGCTAATACGCAGTATTTT. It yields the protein CASSLSGSANTQYF.

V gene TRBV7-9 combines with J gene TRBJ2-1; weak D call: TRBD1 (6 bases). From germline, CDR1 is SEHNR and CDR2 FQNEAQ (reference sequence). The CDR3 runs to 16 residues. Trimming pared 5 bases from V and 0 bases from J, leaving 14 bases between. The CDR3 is CASSATTGHSYNEQFF. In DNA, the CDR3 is TGTGCCAGCAGCGCGACTACAGGGCACTCCTACAATGAGCAGTTCTTC.

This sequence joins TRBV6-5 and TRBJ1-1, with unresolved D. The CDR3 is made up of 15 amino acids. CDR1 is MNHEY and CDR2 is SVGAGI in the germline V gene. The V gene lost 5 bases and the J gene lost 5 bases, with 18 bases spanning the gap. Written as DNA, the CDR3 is TGTGCCAGCAGTCCCCTGCTGGGCAAAAAAACTGAAGCTTTCTTT. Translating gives CASSPLLGKKTEAFF.

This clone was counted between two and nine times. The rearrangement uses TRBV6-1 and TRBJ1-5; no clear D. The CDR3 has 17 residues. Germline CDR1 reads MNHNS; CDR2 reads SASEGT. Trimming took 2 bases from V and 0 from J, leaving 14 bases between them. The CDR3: CASSETPVMSSNQPQHF. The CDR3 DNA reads TGTGCCAGCAGTGAAACCCCGGTAATGAGTAGCAATCAGCCCCAGCATTTT.

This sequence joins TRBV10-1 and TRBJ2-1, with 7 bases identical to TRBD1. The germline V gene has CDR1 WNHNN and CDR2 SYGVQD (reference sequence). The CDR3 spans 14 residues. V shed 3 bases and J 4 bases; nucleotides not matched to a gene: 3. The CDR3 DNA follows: TGCGCCAGCAGTGATGGGACAGCGTACAATGAGCAGTTCTTC. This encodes CASSDGTAYNEQFF.

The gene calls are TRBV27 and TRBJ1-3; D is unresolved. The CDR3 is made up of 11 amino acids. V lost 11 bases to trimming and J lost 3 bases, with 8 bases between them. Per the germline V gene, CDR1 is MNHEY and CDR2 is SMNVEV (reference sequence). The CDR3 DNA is TGTGCCCGAGGCGGTGGAAACACCATATATTTT. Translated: CARGGGNTIYF.